The entry below describes one TCR beta chain. Its antigen remains unidentified. These data originate in a study of cytotoxic CD8 clonotypes in ibrutinib-treated CLL. Broader study findings: Pretreatment clonality was elevated relative to age-matched healthy donors and paralleled circulating CD8+ T-cell counts. Public clonotypes, rarely seen, contracted or held steady on treatment.

Depths of 1 in 200,000 to 1 in 1 million T cells were the sequencing target. Data came from immunoSEQ multiplex PCR; TCRdb stores just in-frame clones and leaves some out. Here the sample spans approximately 100,000 clones, roughly 57% being singletons. Per germline, CDR1 SQVTM and CDR2 ANQGSEA. CDR3 length: 14 residues. With V trimmed by 4 bases and J by 3 bases, 4 bases remained unmatched. This TCR was recovered from a human donor with chronic lymphocytic leukemia. Sequencing used PBMCs, obtained after 24 months of ibrutinib treatment. The V and J genes are TRBV29-1 and TRBJ2-2, with 8 nucleotides matching TRBD1. CDR3 nucleotides: TGCAGCGTTGCCCGACAGGGGTACACCGGGGAGCTGTTTTTT. Protein sequence: CSVARQGYTGELFF.